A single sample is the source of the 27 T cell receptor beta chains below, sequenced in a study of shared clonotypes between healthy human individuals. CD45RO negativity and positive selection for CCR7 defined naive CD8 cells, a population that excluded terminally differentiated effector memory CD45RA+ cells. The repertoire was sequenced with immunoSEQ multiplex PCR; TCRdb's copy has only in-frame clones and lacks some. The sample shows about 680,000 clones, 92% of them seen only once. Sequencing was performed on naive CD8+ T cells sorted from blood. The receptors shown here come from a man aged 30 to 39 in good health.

CDR3 protein: CASSLNWGRSFTGELFF. In DNA, the CDR3 is TGTGCCAGCAGCTTGAATTGGGGACGGTCCTTCACCGGGGAGCTGTTTTTT. The chain joins TRBV5-5 to TRBJ2-2; D possibly uses TRBD1 or TRBD2 (5 bases each). From germline, CDR1 is SGHKS and CDR2 YYEKEE (reference sequence). The CDR3 contains 17 residues. V was trimmed by 1 base and J by 4 bases, leaving 17 bases between them.

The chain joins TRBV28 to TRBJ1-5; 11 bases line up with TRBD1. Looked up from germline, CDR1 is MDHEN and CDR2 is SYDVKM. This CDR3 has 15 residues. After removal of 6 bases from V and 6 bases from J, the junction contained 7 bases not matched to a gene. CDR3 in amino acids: CASSHRTGGFQPQHF. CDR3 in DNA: TGTGCCAGCAGCCACCGGACAGGGGGCTTTCAGCCCCAGCATTTT.

DNA of the CDR3: TGTGCCAGCAGACAGGGCACAGATACGCAGTATTTT. This codes for CASRQGTDTQYF. This chain connects TRBV28 to TRBJ2-3; D may be TRBD1 (5 bases). Germline V gene sequence: CDR1 MDHEN, CDR2 SYDVKM. The CDR3 runs to 12 residues. The V gene lost 6 bases and the J gene lost 1 base, with 5 bases spanning the gap. Variable domain in full (rest from reference TRBV28 and TRBJ2-3): DVKVTQSSRYLVKRTGEKVFLECVQDMDHENMFWYRQDPGLGLRLIYFSYDVKMKEKGDIPEGYSVSREKKERFSLILESASTNQTSMYLCASRQGTDTQYFGPGTRLTVL.

The CDR3 region is CASSQGPGQGNTEAFF. CDR3 sequence (DNA): TGTGCCAGCAGCCAAGGCCCGGGACAGGGAAACACTGAAGCTTTCTTT. The genes are TRBV14 and TRBJ1-1, with 9 bases that match TRBD1. J was trimmed by 2 bases and V by 1 base; bases with no gene match: 5. This CDR3 region has 16 residues. Per the germline V gene, CDR1 is SGHDN and CDR2 is FVKESK.

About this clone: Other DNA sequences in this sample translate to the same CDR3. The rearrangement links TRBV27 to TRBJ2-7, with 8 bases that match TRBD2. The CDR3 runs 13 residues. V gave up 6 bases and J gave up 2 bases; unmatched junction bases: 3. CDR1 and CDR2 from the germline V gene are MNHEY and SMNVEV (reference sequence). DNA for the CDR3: TGTGCCAGCAGCCCCGGGGGGGCCTACGAGCAGTACTTC. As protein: CASSPGGAYEQYF.

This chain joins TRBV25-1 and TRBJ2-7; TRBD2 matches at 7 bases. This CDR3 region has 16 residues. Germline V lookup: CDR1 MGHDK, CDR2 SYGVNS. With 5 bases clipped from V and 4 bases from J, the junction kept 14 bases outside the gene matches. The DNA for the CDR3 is TGTGCCAGCAGTAATGGGGGGGAGCCACGACCTTACGAGCAGTACTTC. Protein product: CASSNGGEPRPYEQYF.

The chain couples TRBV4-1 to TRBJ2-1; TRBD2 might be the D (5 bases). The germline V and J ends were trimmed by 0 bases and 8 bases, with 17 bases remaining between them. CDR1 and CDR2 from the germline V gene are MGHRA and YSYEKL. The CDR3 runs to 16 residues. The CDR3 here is CASSQDSRTGRDEQFF. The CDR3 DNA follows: TGCGCCAGCAGCCAAGATTCGAGGACTGGGCGAGATGAGCAGTTCTTC.

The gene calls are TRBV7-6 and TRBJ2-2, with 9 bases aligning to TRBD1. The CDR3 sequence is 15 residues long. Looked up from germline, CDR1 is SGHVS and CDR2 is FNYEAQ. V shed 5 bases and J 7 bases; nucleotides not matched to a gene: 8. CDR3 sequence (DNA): TGTGCCAGCAGCCTGGGACAGGGAGGGTACGGGGAGCTGTTTTTT. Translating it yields CASSLGQGGYGELFF.

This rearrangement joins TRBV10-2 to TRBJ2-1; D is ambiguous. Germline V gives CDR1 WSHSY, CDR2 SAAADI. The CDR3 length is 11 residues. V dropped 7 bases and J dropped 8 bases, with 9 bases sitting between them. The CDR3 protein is CASIQADEQFF. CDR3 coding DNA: TGCGCCAGCATCCAGGCGGATGAGCAGTTCTTC.

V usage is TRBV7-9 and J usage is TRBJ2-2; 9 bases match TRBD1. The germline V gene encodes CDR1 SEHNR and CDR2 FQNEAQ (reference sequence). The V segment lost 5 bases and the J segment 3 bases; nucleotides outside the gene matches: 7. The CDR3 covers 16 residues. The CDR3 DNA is TGTGCCAGCAGCCGCCGGACAGGGGATGACACCGGGGAGCTGTTTTTT. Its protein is CASSRRTGDDTGELFF.

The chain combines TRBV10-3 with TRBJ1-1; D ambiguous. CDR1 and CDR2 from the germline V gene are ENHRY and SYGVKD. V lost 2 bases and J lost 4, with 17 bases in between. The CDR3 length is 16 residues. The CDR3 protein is CAISETPRELATEAFF. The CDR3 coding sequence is TGTGCCATCAGTGAGACCCCGAGGGAGTTGGCCACTGAAGCTTTCTTT.

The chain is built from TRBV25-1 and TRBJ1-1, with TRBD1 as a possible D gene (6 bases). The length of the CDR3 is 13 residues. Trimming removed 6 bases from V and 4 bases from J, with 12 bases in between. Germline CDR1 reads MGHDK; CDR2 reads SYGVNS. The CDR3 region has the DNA TGTGCCAGCAGACAGGGAGGTATCACTGAAGCTTTCTTT. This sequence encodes CASRQGGITEAFF.

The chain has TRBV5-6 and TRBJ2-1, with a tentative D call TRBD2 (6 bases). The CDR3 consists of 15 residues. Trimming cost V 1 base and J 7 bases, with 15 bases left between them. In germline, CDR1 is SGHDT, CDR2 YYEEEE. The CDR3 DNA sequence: TGTGCCAGCAGCTTGCCGGGACTCCCGGAAAATGAGCAGTTCTTC. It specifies CASSLPGLPENEQFF. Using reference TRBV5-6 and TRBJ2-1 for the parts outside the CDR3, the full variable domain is DAGVTQSPTHLIKTRGQQVTLRCSPKSGHDTVSWYQQALGQGPQFIFQYYEEEERQRGNFPDRFSGHQFPNYSSELNVNALLLGDSALYLCASSLPGLPENEQFFGPGTRLTVL.

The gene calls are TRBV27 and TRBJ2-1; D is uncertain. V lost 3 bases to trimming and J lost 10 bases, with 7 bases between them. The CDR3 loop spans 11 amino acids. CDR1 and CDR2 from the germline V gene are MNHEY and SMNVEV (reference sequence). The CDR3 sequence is CASSFMSEQFF. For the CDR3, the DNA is TGTGCCAGCAGTTTTATGAGCGAGCAGTTCTTC.

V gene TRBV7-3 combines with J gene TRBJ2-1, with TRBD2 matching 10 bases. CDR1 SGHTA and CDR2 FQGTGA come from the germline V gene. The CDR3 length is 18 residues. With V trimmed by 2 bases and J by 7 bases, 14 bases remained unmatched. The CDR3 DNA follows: TGTGCCAGCAGCTTACATGGGCTAGCGGGAGAAAGTCGGAATGAGCAGTTCTTC. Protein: CASSLHGLAGESRNEQFF.

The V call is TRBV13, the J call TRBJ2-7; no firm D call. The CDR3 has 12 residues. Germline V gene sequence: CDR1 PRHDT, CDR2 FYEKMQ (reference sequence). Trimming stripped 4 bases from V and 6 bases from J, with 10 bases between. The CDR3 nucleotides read TGTGCCAGCAGCTCAAGACCGGGCGAGCAGTACTTC. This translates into CASSSRPGEQYF.

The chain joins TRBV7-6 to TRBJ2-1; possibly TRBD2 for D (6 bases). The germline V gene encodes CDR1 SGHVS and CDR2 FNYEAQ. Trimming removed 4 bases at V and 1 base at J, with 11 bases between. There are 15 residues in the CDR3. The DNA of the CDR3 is TGTGCCAGCAGCTCCCGGGACTCTTCCTACAATGAGCAGTTCTTC. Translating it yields CASSSRDSSYNEQFF.

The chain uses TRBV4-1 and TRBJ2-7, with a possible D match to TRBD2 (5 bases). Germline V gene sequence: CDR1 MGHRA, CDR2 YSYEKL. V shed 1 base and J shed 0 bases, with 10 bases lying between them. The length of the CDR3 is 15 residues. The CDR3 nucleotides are TGCGCCAGCAGCCAAGTTGCGGGCGTCTCCTACGAGCAGTACTTC. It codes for CASSQVAGVSYEQYF.

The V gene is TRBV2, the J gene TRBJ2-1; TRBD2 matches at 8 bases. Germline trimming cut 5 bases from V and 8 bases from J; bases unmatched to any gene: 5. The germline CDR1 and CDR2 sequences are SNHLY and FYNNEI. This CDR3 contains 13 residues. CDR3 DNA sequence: TGTGCCAGCAGTTTTCCGGGGGGGGATGAGCAGTTCTTC. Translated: CASSFPGGDEQFF.

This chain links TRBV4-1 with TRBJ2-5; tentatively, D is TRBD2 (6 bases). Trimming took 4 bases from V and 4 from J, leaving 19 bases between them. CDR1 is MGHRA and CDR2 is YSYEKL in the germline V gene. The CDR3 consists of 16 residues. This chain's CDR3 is CASSLPASEHGETQYF. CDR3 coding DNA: TGCGCCAGCAGCCTGCCCGCTAGCGAGCATGGAGAGACCCAGTACTTC.

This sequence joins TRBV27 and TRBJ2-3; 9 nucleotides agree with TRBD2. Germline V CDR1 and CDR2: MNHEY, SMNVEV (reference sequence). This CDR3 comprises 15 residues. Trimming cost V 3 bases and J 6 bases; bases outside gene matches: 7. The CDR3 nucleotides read TGTGCCAGCAGTTTTATGGGACTAGCATCCGATACGCAGTATTTT. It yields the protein CASSFMGLASDTQYF.

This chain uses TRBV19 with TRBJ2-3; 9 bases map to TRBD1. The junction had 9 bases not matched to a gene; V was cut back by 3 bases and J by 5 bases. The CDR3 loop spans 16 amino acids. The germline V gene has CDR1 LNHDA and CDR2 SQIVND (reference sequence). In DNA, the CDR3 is TGTGCCAGTAGTATTGATTGGGGACAGGGTAGAGATACGCAGTATTTT. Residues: CASSIDWGQGRDTQYF.

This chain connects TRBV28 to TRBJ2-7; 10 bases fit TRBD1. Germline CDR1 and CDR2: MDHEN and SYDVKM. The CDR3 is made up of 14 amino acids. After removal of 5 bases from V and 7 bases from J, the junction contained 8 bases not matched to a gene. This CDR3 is CASSEDRGLGEQYF. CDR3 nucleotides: TGTGCCAGCAGTGAAGACAGGGGGCTAGGAGAGCAGTACTTC.

CDR3 amino acids: CSVFSYAGDPPAGELFF. The CDR3 bases are TGCAGCGTTTTTTCGTATGCCGGGGACCCTCCGGCCGGGGAGCTGTTTTTT. The chain combines TRBV29-1 with TRBJ2-2; D tentatively fits TRBD1 or TRBD2 (5 bases each). Looked up from germline, CDR1 is SQVTM and CDR2 is ANQGSEA. Trimming took 5 bases from V and 6 from J, leaving 25 bases between them. This CDR3 comprises 17 residues.

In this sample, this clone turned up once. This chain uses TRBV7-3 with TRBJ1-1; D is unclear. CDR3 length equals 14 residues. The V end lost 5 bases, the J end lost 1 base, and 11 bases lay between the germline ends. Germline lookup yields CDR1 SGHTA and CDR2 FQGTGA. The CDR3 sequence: CASSPHPENTEAFF. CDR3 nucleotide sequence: TGTGCCAGCAGCCCCCATCCCGAGAACACTGAAGCTTTCTTT.

CDR3 DNA: TGTGCCAGCAGCGTAGGGTCTAGCGCCCGGTACAATGAGCAGTTCTTC. This encodes CASSVGSSARYNEQFF. The chain is built from TRBV9 and TRBJ2-1, with D maybe TRBD2 (6 bases). Germline CDR1 SGDLS, CDR2 YYNGEE. The CDR3 extends over 16 amino acids. V was shortened by 0 bases and J by 4 bases, with 14 bases between the two germline ends.

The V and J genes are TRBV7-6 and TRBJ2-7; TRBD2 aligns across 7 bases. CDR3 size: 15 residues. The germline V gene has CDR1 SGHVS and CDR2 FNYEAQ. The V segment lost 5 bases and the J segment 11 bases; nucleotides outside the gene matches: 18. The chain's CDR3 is CASSPGERETRGEYF. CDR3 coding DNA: TGTGCCAGCAGCCCGGGGGAGCGGGAAACGCGTGGGGAGTACTTC.